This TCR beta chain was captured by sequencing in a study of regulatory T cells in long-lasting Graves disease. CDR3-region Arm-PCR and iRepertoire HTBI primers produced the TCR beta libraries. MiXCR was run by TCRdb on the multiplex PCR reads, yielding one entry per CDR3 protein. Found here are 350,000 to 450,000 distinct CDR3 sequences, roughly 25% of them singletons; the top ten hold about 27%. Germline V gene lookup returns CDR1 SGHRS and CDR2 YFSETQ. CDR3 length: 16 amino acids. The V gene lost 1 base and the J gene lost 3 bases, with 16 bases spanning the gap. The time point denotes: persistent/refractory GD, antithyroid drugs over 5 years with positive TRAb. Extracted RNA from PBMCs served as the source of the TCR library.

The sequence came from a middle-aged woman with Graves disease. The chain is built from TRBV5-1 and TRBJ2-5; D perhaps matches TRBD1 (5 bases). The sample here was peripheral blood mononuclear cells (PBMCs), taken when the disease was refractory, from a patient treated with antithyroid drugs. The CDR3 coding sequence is TGCGCCAGCAGCTTGCTCCAGGGCACGTATAAAGAGACCCAGTACTTC. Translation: CASSLLQGTYKETQYF.